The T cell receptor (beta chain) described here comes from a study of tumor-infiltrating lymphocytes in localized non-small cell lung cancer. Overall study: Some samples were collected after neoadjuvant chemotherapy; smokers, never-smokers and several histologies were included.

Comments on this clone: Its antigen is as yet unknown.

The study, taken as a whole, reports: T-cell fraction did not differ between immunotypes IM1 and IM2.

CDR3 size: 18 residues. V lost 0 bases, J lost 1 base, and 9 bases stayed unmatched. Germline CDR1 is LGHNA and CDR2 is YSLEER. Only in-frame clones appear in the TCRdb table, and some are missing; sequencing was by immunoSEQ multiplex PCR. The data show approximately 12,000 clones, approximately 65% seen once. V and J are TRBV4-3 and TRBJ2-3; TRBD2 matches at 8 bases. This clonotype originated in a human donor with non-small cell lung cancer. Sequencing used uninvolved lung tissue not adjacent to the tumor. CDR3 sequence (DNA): TGCGCCAGCAGCCAAGAGCTCCGGGAGGGATGGCGCACAGATACGCAGTATTTT. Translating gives CASSQELREGWRTDTQYF.